Only a few counts were recorded for the clone carrying this T cell receptor beta chain. Its antigen is not identified. CDR3 length: 17 amino acids. Trimming removed 4 bases from V and 1 base from J; junction bases left unmatched: 3. From the RT-PCR reads, TCRdb called clonotypes with MiXCR, one entry per CDR3 protein. This table has 400,000 to 550,000 distinct CDR3 sequences, around 25% appearing once. These data come from a study of response to subunit inactivated influenza vaccine. General study results and limits: Seasonal influenza vaccination, on each occasion, was suggested by the authors to recruit few new T cells.

The V and J genes are TRBV12-3 or TRBV12-4 and TRBJ2-3, with 15 bases that match TRBD2. The sequence derives from a man aged 45-65 years who received an inactivated influenza vaccine. Sample: CD4+ T cells sorted from PBMCs, taken around 5 days after vaccination. The CDR3 DNA is TGTGCCAGCAGTTCGGGACTAGCGGGGGGACGCACAGATACGCAGTATTTT. Residues: CASSSGLAGGRTDTQYF.